Described below is a single T cell receptor beta chain sequence and its context. Data came from immunoSEQ multiplex PCR; TCRdb stores just in-frame clones and leaves some out. The sample lists 150,000 to 180,000 clones, around 80% occurring once. The CDR3 runs 17 residues. V was cut by 2 bases and J by 0 bases, with 16 bases left in between. Germline-derived CDR1 and CDR2 are SGHRS and YFSETQ. The data belong to a study of blood T cell repertoires in COVID-19. The wider study: Sources were T cells, B-cell-depleted T cells, or PBMCs; the material itself was cDNA or gDNA.

This clonotype was obtained from a man aged 55 to 69 with acute or convalescent COVID-19. The sample was peripheral blood. The gene calls are TRBV5-1 and TRBJ2-3; D perhaps matches TRBD2 (6 bases). The CDR3 loop is CASSFNILAPSTDTQYF. CDR3 nucleotide sequence: TGCGCCAGCAGCTTTAATATCCTAGCGCCTAGCACAGATACGCAGTATTTT.